This entry features one T cell receptor beta chain sequence. The antigen remains undetermined. The data are from a study of shared clonotypes between healthy human individuals. Looked up from germline, CDR1 is KGHSH and CDR2 is LQKENI. This CDR3 comprises 18 residues. V gave up 2 bases and J gave up 0 bases; unmatched junction bases: 9. Study-level points and caveats: Naive subsets typically showed greater estimated richness than memory subsets.

In the study's own analysis: Junction-only sequences produced by ImmunoSEQ had no quality scores, so filtering differed. The method was immunoSEQ multiplex PCR; TCRdb's version includes in-frame clones alone and lacks a portion of them. V, J and clone size are those of that table, while D and trimming were read from the DNA. Of fewer than 1 million clones in the sample, roughly 96% are singletons; the top ten hold approximately 0.2%. Naive CD8 isolation took CD45RO-negative cells positively selected for CCR7 and excluded terminally differentiated effector memory CD45RA+ cells. This sequence was found in a young man in good health. The genes are TRBV18 and TRBJ2-4; 8 nucleotides agree with TRBD2. Sequenced input: naive CD8+ T cells sorted from blood. The CDR3 reads CASSPSGLDLVAKNIQYF. In nucleotides, the CDR3 is TGTGCCAGCTCACCATCGGGACTAGACCTTGTAGCCAAAAACATTCAGTACTTC.